Listed below are T cell receptor beta chains from one sample, sequenced in a study of shared clonotypes between healthy human individuals. TCRdb's copy holds only in-frame clones and misses some; the assay was immunoSEQ multiplex PCR. The data hold about 1,500,000 clones, with roughly 95% observed a single time. The sample was naive CD4+ T cells sorted from blood. The receptors stem from a man younger than 40 in good health. Both conserved end residues are part of each CDR3. The D gene is left open where the match is weak. Clone sizes are given selectively: once, few, many, or a class where the clone is expanded.

V	D	size	J	DNA	CDR3
TRBV18	NA	NA	TRBJ2-5	TGTGCCAGCTCACCAGGCGGAATAGAGACCCAGTACTTC	CASSPGGIETQYF
TRBV10-3	NA	NA	TRBJ2-3	TGTGCCATCAGTTTGAAGGCTACAGGCCCTCCTAGCACAGATACGCAGTATTTT	CAISLKATGPPSTDTQYF
TRBV7-9	NA	NA	TRBJ2-1	TGTGCCAGCAGCCAGTATCGACGGGCTGATGAGCAGTTCTTC	CASSQYRRADEQFF
TRBV27	NA	once	TRBJ1-3	TGTGCCAGCAGTTTGAATTTACCTGGGGTCGGAAACACCATATATTTT	CASSLNLPGVGNTIYF
TRBV4-2	TRBD2	once	TRBJ2-3	TGTGCCAGCAGCCAAGGGCTAGCGGGAGCAGATACGCAGTATTTT	CASSQGLAGADTQYF
TRBV19	NA	NA	TRBJ1-3	TGTGCCAGTAGTATTACGACAGCTCCTGGAAACACCATATATTTT	CASSITTAPGNTIYF
TRBV5-4	TRBD1	NA	TRBJ1-2	TGTGCCAGCAGCTGGGACAGACGAAATGGCTACACCTTC	CASSWDRRNGYTF
TRBV2	NA	NA	TRBJ1-5	TGTGCCAGCAGTCCTCAGGGGAGCAATAGCAATCAGCCCCAGCATTTT	CASSPQGSNSNQPQHF
TRBV7-9	NA	once	TRBJ2-7	TGTGCCAGCTCGGGATCCGGGATGGGGCCACGTAAATACTTC	CASSGSGMGPRKYF
TRBV9	NA	NA	TRBJ2-2	TGTGCCAGCGGAAGGGAGGCGAACACCGGGGAGCTGTTTTTT	CASGREANTGELFF
TRBV7-8	TRBD1	NA	TRBJ2-7	TGTGCCAGCAGCTTACGGGACAGGGCCCACGAGCAGTACTTC	CASSLRDRAHEQYF
TRBV18	TRBD1	NA	TRBJ1-4	TGTGCCAGCTCACCACCCCGAGGACAGGGTCAAGAAAAACTGTTTTTT	CASSPPRGQGQEKLFF
TRBV10-3	TRBD1	NA	TRBJ1-5	TGTGCCATCAGTGGACAGGGGGGAAACAATCAGCCCCAGCATTTT	CAISGQGGNNQPQHF
TRBV5-1	NA	NA	TRBJ2-7	TGCGCCAGCACCAGTGGAGGCGGGTACGAGCAGTACTTC	CASTSGGGYEQYF
TRBV18	NA	NA	TRBJ1-2	TGTGCCAGCTCACCTGGCGGAGGGGACGGCTACACCTTC	CASSPGGGDGYTF
TRBV19	NA	NA	TRBJ1-5	TGTGCCAGTAGTATCGGGAGAACGAATCAGCCCCAGCATTTT	CASSIGRTNQPQHF
TRBV5-4	TRBD2	NA	TRBJ2-2	TGTGCCAGCAGCTCGGGACTAGCGGGAGGGCTTGGCGGGGAGCTGTTTTTT	CASSSGLAGGLGGELFF
TRBV29-1	TRBD2	NA	TRBJ2-4	TGCAGCGTTGTCCCCGCGGGAGGGGCCAAAAACATTCAGTACTTC	CSVVPAGGAKNIQYF
TRBV6-5	NA	NA	TRBJ2-7	TGTGCCAGCAGTTCGACCCGCCACCGCTCGAGCGAGCAGTACTTC	CASSSTRHRSSEQYF
TRBV28	TRBD2	NA	TRBJ2-7	TGTGCCAGCAGTTTCTTAGGTAGCGGGAGTGGCGAGCAGTACTTC	CASSFLGSGSGEQYF
TRBV11-2	NA	NA	TRBJ2-3	TGTGCCAGCAGCCAACCACGGGGCCACACAGATACGCAGTATTTT	CASSQPRGHTDTQYF
TRBV2	NA	NA	TRBJ1-1	TGTGCCAGCAGTGTTCTCGGGGGGAACACTGAAGCTTTCTTT	CASSVLGGNTEAFF
TRBV15	NA	NA	TRBJ2-1	TGTGCCACCAGCCTCCAGGACACTTACAATGAGCAGTTCTTC	CATSLQDTYNEQFF
TRBV5-1	NA	NA	TRBJ2-3	TGCGCCAGCTGCCAGGTCAGGGTTGACACAGATACGCAGTATTTT	CASCQVRVDTDTQYF
TRBV9	TRBD2	NA	TRBJ2-2	TGTGCCAGCAGCGTAGAGGCGGGAGTGGTCACCGGGGAGCTGTTTTTT	CASSVEAGVVTGELFF
TRBV7-9	TRBD2	NA	TRBJ2-1	TGTGCCAGCAGCTTAGCTAGCGGGAATGAGCAGTTCTTC	CASSLASGNEQFF
TRBV10-3	NA	once	TRBJ2-5	TGTGCCATCAAGGGGACCCCAGAGACCCAGTACTTC	CAIKGTPETQYF
TRBV5-6	NA	NA	TRBJ1-2	TGTGCCAGCAGCTTTGGACGGGGAGACACCTTC	CASSFGRGDTF
TRBV5-1	TRBD2	NA	TRBJ2-7	TGCGCCAGCAGCCTGACTAGCGCCTCCTACGAGCAGTACTTC	CASSLTSASYEQYF
TRBV2	NA	NA	TRBJ1-1	TGTGCCAGCAGTGATAGTTTCGGGGACACTGAAGCTTTCTTT	CASSDSFGDTEAFF
TRBV28	TRBD2	NA	TRBJ2-7	TGTGCCAGCAGCCCCCCGGGGGGGGCGGTCCCCGAGCAGTACTTC	CASSPPGGAVPEQYF
TRBV5-1	NA	once	TRBJ2-7	TGCGCCAGCAGCTTGAGTGGCGCCCAAGACGAGCAGTACTTC	CASSLSGAQDEQYF
TRBV6-6	NA	NA	TRBJ1-1	TGTGCCAGCAGTGCACGGCAGGTCAGGGACACTGAAGCTTTCTTT	CASSARQVRDTEAFF
TRBV28	TRBD2	NA	TRBJ2-2	TGTGCCTCTACCCCCCCTTCTAGCGGGAGAAGGGGCGGGGAGCTGTTTTTT	CASTPPSSGRRGGELFF
TRBV7-9	TRBD2	NA	TRBJ2-1	TGTGCCAGCAGCCCGGGACTAGCGGAGTACAATGAGCAGTTCTTC	CASSPGLAEYNEQFF
TRBV5-1	NA	NA	TRBJ2-5	TGCGCCAGCAGCTTGGCCAGGGGCCTTACACCCGATACACCCAGTCACCAAGAGACCCAGTACTTC	CASSLARGLTPDTPSHQETQYF
TRBV11-2	NA	NA	TRBJ2-3	TGTGCCAGCAGCTCCCTCTGGGGGGATACGCAGTATTTT	CASSSLWGDTQYF